What follows is one TCR beta chain and its context. The antigen is unknown. Expressed TCRB transcripts were sequenced, since all the RNA that had been isolated was reverse transcribed. The average output of naive, central memory and regulatory T cell samples was approximately 3.6 million reads. Clones were sequenced by immunoSEQ multiplex PCR, and TCRdb holds only the in-frame ones, with some missing. The sample lists hundreds of thousands of clones; roughly 12% were seen once. This entry belongs to a study of beta chain features in type 1 diabetes. Study results and limitations: Type 1 diabetes patients had TCRB CDR3s that were shorter (moderately but significantly so) in all four CD4+ subsets. When VDJ junctions were examined, type 1 diabetes patients showed fewer insertions and more deletions.

V shed 4 bases and J shed 9 bases, with 7 bases lying between them. The CDR3 totals 11 residues. Germline V gene lookup returns CDR1 MNHNY and CDR2 SVGAGI (reference sequence). Sequencing was performed on naive CD4+ T cells from blood. The source of this sequence is a man between 18 and 35 years old with type 1 diabetes. The chain employs TRBV6-6 and TRBJ2-1; D is unclear. CDR3 sequence reads: CASSFIGEQFF. The DNA for the CDR3 is TGTGCCAGCAGTTTTATCGGTGAGCAGTTCTTC.